The following is a TCR beta chain sequence with its context. Its antigen is not identified. The data were obtained in a study of shared clonotypes between healthy human individuals. In the study overall: The donor group consisted of two women and three men, aged 18 to 49.

It was CD45RO-negative cells, positively selected for CCR7, that made up naive CD8 cells, with terminally differentiated effector memory CD45RA+ cells excluded. Healthy HIV-negative adults with no recent acute infections or vaccinations were recruited as donors. General study points: Non-shared clonotypes had lower generation probabilities than clonotypes shared by all four sorted-subset donors. It was only blood that was sampled, and tissue repertoires likely differ.

Using immunoSEQ multiplex PCR, the repertoire was profiled, and TCRdb retains in-frame clones only, with some absent. This sample carries approximately 2,000,000 clones, about 94% of them seen once, and the ten largest clones take more than 1.5%. Sequencing was performed on naive CD8+ T cells from PBMCs. This TCR was recovered from a man aged 18 to 29 in good health. Some clones in this sample may be carry-over from other donors' samples.

CDR3 nucleotide sequence: TGTGCCAGCAGCGATGGACGGGGGTTTGGTGGCTACACCTTC. It specifies CASSDGRGFGGYTF. V is TRBV9 and J is TRBJ1-2, with TRBD1 as a possible D gene (5 bases). This CDR3 has 14 residues. Trimming removed 3 bases from V and 7 bases from J, with 16 bases in between. Per germline, CDR1 SGDLS and CDR2 YYNGEE.